This T cell receptor beta chain was sequenced for a study of blood T cell repertoires in COVID-19. Whole-study context: Samples representing acute and convalescent COVID-19 were sourced from the United States, Italy and Spain.

The germline V gene encodes CDR1 LGHNT and CDR2 FRNRAP. There are 18 residues in the CDR3. Trimming removed 4 bases from V and 1 base from J, with 22 bases in between. Profiled with immunoSEQ multiplex PCR; TCRdb holds only in-frame clones, not every one. The table has some 250,000 clones, approximately 90% seen once. The count of this clone is one. Participants reported their clinical history, and cohort assignment relied on those reports. The sample taken for sequencing was PBMCs or T cells enriched from blood (not recorded which). V is TRBV12-5 and J is TRBJ1-1, with D possibly TRBD1 on 5 matching bases. The receptor was derived from a human donor in a cohort exposed to, infected with or recovered from COVID-19 (not recorded which). The donor label of this sample is uncertain. The CDR3 is CASGSSRQGVFGNTEAFF. In nucleotides, the CDR3 is TGTGCTAGTGGTTCCTCTCGGCAGGGTGTATTTGGGAACACTGAAGCTTTCTTT.